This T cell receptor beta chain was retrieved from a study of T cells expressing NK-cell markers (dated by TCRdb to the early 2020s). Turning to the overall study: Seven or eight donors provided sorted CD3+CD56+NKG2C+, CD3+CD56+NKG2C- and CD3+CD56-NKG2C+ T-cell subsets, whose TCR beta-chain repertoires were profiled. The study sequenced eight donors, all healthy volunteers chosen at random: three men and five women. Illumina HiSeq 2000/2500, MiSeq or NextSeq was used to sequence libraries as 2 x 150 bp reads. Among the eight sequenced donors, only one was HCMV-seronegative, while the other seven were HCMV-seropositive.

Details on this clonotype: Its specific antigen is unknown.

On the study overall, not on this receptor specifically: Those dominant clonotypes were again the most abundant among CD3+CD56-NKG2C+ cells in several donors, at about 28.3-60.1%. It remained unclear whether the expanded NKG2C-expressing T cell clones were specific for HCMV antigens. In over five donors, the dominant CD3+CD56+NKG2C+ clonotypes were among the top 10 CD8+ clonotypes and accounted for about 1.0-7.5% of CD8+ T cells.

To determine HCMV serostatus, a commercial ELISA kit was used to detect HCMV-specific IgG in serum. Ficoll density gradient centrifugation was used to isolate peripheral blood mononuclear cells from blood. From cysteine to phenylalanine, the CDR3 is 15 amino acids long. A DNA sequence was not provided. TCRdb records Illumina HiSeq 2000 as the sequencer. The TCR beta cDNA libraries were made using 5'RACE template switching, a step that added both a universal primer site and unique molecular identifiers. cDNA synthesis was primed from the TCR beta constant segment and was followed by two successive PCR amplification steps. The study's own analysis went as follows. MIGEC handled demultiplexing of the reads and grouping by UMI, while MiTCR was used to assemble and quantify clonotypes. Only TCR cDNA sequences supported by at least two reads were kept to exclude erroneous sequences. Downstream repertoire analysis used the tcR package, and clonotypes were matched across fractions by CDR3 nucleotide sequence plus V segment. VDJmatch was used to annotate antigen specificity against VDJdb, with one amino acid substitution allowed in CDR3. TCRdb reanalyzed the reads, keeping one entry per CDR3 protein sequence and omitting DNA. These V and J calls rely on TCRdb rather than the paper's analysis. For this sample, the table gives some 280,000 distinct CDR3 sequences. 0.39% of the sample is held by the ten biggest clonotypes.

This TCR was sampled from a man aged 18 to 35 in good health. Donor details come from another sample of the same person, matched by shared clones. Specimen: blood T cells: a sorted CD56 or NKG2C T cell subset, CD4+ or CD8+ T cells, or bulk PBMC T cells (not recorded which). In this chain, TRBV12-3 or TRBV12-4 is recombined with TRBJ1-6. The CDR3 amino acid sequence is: CASGPLGPINSPLHF.